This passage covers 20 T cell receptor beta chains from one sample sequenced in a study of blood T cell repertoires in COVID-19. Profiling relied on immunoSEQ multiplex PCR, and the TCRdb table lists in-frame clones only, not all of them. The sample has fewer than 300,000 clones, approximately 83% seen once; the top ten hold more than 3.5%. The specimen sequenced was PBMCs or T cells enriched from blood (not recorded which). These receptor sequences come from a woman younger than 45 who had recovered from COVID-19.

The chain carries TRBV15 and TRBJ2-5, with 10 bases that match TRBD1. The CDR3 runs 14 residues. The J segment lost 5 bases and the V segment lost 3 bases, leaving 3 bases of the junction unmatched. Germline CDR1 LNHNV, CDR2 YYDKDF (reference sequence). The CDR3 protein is CATSSDRGRETQYF. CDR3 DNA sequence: TGTGCCACCAGCAGTGACAGGGGGCGGGAGACCCAGTACTTC.

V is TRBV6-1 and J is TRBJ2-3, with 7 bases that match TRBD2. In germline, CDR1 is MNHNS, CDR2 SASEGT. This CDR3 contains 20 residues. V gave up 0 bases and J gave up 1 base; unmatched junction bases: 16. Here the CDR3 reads CASSEAPASGVVGGTDTQYF. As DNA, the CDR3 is TGTGCCAGCAGTGAAGCGCCGGCTAGCGGAGTTGTGGGTGGCACAGATACGCAGTATTTT.

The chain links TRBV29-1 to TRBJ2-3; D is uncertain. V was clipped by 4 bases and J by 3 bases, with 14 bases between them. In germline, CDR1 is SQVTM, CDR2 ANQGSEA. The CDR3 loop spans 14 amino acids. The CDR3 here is CSVVSVFSTDTQYF. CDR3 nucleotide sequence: TGCAGCGTTGTCAGCGTATTTAGTACAGATACGCAGTATTTT.

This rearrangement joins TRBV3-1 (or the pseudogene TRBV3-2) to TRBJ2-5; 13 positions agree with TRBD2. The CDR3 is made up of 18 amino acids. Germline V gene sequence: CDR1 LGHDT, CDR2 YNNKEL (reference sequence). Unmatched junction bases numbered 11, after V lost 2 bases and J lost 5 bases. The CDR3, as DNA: TGTGCCAGCAGCCAAATCGGACTAGCGGGAGCGGGGAGGGAGACCCAGTACTTC. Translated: CASSQIGLAGAGRETQYF.

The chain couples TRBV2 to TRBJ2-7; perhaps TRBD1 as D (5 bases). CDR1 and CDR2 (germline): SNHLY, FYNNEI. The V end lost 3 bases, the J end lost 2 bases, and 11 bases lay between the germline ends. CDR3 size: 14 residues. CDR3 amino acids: CASSDKTATYEQYF. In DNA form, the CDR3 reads TGTGCCAGCAGTGATAAGACAGCTACCTACGAGCAGTACTTC.

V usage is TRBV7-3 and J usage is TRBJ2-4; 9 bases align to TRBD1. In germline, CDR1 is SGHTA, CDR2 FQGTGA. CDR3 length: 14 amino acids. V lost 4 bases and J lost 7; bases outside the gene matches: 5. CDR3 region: CASSSGTGRNIQYF. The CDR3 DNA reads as TGTGCCAGCAGCTCCGGGACAGGGCGGAACATTCAGTACTTC.

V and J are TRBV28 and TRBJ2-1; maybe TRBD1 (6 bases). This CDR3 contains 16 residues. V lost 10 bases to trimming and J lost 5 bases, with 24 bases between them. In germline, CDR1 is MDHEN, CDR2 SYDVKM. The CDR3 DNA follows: TGTGCCACTGGGGCAGGGGCCCCCCTTGTCCACAATGAGCAGTTCTTC. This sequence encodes CATGAGAPLVHNEQFF.

CDR3 coding DNA: TGCAGTGCTAGAGTCCTGGGCTACACCTTC. It yields the protein CSARVLGYTF. V and J are TRBV20-1 and TRBJ1-2, with D unresolved. CDR1 and CDR2 from the germline V gene are DFQATT and SNEGSKA (reference sequence). V shed 1 base and J shed 8 bases, with 5 bases lying between them. The CDR3 sequence is 10 residues long.

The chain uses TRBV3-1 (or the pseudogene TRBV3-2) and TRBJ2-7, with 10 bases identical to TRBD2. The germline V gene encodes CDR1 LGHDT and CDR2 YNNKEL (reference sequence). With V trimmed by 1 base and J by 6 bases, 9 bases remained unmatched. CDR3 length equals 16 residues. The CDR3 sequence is CASSQGTSGASGEQYF. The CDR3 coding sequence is TGTGCCAGCAGCCAAGGGACTAGCGGAGCCTCAGGCGAGCAGTACTTC.

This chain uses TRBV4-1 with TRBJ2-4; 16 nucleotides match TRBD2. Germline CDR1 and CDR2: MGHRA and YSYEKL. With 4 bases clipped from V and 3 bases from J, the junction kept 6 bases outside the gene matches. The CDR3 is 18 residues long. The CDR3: CASSPGLAGGHDKNIQYF. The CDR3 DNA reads TGCGCCAGCAGCCCGGGACTAGCGGGGGGGCATGACAAAAACATTCAGTACTTC.

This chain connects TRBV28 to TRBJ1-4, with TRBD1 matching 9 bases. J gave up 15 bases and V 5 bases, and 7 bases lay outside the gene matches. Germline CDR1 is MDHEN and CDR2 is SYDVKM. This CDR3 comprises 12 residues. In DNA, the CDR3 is TGTGCCAGCAGTGCCCGGACAGGGGCAATGTTTTTT. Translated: CASSARTGAMFF. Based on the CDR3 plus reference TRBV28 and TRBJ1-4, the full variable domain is DVKVTQSSRYLVKRTGEKVFLECVQDMDHENMFWYRQDPGLGLRLIYFSYDVKMKEKGDIPEGYSVSREKKERFSLILESASTNQTSMYLCASSARTGAMFFGSGTQLSVL.

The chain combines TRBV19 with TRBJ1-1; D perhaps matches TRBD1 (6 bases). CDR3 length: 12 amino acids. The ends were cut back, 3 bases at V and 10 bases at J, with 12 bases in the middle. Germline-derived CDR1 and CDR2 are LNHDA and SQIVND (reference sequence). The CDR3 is CASSIGGLGAFF. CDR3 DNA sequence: TGTGCCAGTAGTATCGGGGGGCTCGGAGCTTTCTTT.

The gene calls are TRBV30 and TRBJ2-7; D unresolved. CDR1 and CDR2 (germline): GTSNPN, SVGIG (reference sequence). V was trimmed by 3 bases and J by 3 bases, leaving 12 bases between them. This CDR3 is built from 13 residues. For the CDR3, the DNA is TGTGCCTGGAGGCAAGGAGCGTACTACGAGCAGTACTTC. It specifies CAWRQGAYYEQYF.

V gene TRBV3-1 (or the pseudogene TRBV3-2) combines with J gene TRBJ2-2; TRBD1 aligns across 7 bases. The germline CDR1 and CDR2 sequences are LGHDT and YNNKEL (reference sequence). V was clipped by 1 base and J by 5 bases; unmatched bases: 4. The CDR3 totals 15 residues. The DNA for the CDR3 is TGTGCCAGCAGCCAAGGCCTGACAGGGACCGGGGAGCTGTTTTTT. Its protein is CASSQGLTGTGELFF.

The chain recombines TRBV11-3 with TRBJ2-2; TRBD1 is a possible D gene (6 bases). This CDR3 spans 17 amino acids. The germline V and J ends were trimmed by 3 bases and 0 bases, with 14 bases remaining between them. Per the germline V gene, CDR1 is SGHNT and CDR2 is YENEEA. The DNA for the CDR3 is TGTGCCAGCAGCTTCAGCATCGGACAGCCGAACACCGGGGAGCTGTTTTTT. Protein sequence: CASSFSIGQPNTGELFF.

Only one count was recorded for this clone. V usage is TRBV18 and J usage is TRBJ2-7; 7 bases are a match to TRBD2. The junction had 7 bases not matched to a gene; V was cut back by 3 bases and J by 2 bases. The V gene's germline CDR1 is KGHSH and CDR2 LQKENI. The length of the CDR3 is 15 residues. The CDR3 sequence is CASSPQTSTPYEQYF. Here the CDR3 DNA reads TGTGCCAGCTCACCTCAGACTAGCACCCCCTACGAGCAGTACTTC.

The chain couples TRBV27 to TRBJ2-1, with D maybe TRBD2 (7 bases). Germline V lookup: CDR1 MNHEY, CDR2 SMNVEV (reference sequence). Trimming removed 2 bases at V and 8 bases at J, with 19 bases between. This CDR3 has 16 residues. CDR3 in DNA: TGTGCCAGCAGTTTAAGGCTGACTAAGGGGGGGGATGAGCAGTTCTTC. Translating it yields CASSLRLTKGGDEQFF.

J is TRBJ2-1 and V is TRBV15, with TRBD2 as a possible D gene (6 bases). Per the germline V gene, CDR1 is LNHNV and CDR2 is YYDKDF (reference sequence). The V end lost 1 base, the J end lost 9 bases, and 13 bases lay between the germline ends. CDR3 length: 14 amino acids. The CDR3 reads CATSRGAGGLEQFF. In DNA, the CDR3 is TGTGCCACCAGCAGAGGAGCAGGAGGGCTTGAGCAGTTCTTC. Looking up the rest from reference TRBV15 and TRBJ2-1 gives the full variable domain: DAMVIQNPRYQVTQFGKPVTLSCSQTLNHNVMYWYQQKSSQAPKLLFHYYDKDFNNEADTPDNFQSRRPNTSFCFLDIRSPGLGDTAMYLCATSRGAGGLEQFFGPGTRLTVL.

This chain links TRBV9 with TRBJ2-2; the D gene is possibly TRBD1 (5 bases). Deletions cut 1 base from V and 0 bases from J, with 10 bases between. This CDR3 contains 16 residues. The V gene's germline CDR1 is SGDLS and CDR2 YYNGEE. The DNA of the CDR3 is TGTGCCAGCAGCGTATTTGCGACAGCGAACACCGGGGAGCTGTTTTTT. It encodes CASSVFATANTGELFF. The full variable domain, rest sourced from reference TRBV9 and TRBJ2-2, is DSGVTQTPKHLITATGQRVTLRCSPRSGDLSVYWYQQSLDQGLQFLIQYYNGEERAKGNILERFSAQQFPDLHSELNLSSLELGDSALYFCASSVFATANTGELFFGEGSRLTVL.

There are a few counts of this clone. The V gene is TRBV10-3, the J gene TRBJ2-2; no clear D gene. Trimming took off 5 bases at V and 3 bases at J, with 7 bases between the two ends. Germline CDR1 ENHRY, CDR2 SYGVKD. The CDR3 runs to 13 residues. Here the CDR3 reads CAISNTDTGELFF. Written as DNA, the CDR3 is TGTGCCATCAGTAACACAGACACCGGGGAGCTGTTTTTT.